The entry below gives a single TCR beta chain sequence along with its context. Its specificity is unknown. Germline V gene sequence: CDR1 SGHRS, CDR2 YFSETQ. This CDR3 has 14 amino acids. Trimming removed 2 bases from V and 1 base from J, with 10 bases in between. Method: immunoSEQ multiplex PCR; TCRdb's copy keeps in-frame clones and lacks some. The sample has some 110,000 clones; 90% to 95% are singletons. The data were taken from a study of graft-versus-host responses after intestinal transplantation. The V gene is TRBV5-1, the J gene TRBJ2-7; perhaps D is TRBD1 or TRBD2 (5 bases each). The clonotype comes from a human donor who was the organ donor for an intestinal transplant. The source material was unstimulated CD8+ T cells sorted from spleen or lymph node cells, sampled before transplant. The CDR3 DNA is TGCGCCAGCAGCTTCAGGGACCCGTCCTACGAGCAGTACTTC. This encodes CASSFRDPSYEQYF.